Reported below is one T cell receptor (beta chain). The protocol was immunoSEQ multiplex PCR, while the TCRdb copy is restricted to in-frame clones and leaves out a portion. The table has over 200,000 clones, around 89% seen once. This sample is part of a study of blood T cell repertoires in COVID-19. This CDR3 comprises 13 residues. The V end lost 3 bases, the J end lost 4 bases, and 9 bases lay between the germline ends. Germline CDR1 and CDR2: SGHAT and FQNNGV. The receptor was isolated from a man aged 30 to 45 with COVID-19, enrolled during active disease. This rearrangement joins TRBV11-2 to TRBJ2-5; D is perhaps TRBD2 (6 bases). Material: peripheral blood. The CDR3 bases are TGTGCCAGCAGCTTCGGGGGTATAGAGACCCAGTACTTC. This encodes CASSFGGIETQYF.